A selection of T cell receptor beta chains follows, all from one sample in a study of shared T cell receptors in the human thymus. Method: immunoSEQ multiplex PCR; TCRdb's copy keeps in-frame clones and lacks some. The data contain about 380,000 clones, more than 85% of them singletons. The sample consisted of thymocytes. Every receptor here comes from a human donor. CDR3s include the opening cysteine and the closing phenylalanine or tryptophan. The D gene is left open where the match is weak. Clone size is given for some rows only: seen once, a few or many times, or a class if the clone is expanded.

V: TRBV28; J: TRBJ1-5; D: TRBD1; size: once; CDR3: CASSRQGGSYQPQHF; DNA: TGTGCCAGCAGTCGACAGGGGGGCTCCTATCAGCCCCAGCATTTT
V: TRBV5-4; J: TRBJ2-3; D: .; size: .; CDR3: CASRPRGLDTDTQYF; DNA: TGTGCCAGCAGACCACGGGGGCTGGACACAGATACGCAGTATTTT
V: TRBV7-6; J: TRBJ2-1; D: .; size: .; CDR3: CASSSDLPGYNEQFF; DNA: TGTGCCAGCAGCTCGGACCTCCCGGGGTACAATGAGCAGTTCTTC
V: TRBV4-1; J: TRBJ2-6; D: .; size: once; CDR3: CASSQVVGNVLTF; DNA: TGCGCCAGCAGCCAAGTAGTAGGGAACGTCCTGACTTTC
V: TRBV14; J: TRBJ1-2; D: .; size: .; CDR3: CASSLRGDYGYTF; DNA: TGTGCCAGCAGCCTCAGGGGAGACTATGGCTACACCTTC
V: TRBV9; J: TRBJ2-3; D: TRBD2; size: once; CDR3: CASSGGLAGVDTQYF; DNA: TGTGCCAGCAGCGGGGGACTAGCGGGAGTAGATACGCAGTATTTT
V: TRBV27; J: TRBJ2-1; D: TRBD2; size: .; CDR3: CASSMTSGLYNEQFF; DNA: TGTGCCAGCAGTATGACTAGCGGGCTTTACAATGAGCAGTTCTTC
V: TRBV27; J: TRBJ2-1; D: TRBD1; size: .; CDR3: CASLNTGTGGYEQFF; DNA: TGTGCCAGCCTGAACACCGGGACAGGGGGCTATGAGCAGTTCTTC
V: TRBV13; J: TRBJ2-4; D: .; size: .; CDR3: CASSLALDMQNIQYF; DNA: TGTGCCAGCAGCTTAGCCCTCGACATGCAAAACATTCAGTACTTC
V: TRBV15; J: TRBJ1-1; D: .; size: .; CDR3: CATSSQGEITEAFF; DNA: TGTGCCACCAGCAGCCAGGGAGAAATAACTGAAGCTTTCTTT
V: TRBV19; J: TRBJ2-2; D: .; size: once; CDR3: CASSMATNTGELFF; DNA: TGTGCCAGTAGTATGGCCACGAACACCGGGGAGCTGTTTTTT
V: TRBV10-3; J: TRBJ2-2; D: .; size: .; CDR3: CAISEPGRARLFF; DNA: TGTGCCATCAGTGAGCCAGGACGGGCCAGGCTGTTTTTT
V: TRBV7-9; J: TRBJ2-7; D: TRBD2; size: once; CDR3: CASSFGLAGAHEQYF; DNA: TGTGCCAGCAGCTTTGGACTAGCGGGAGCCCACGAGCAGTACTTC
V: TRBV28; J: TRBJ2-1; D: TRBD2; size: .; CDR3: CASSLGGRHYNEQFF; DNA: TGTGCCAGCAGTTTGGGCGGGAGGCACTACAATGAGCAGTTCTTC
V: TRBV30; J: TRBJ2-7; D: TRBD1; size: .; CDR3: CAWSVRTGGLSYEQYF; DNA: TGTGCCTGGAGTGTACGAACAGGGGGCCTTTCCTACGAGCAGTACTTC
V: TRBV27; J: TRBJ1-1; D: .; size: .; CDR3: CASSLQGGGNTEAFF; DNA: TGTGCCAGCAGTCTCCAGGGAGGGGGGAACACTGAAGCTTTCTTT
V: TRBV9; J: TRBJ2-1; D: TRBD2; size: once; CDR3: CASSVLAGGRNEQFF; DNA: TGTGCCAGCAGCGTCCTAGCGGGAGGGCGCAATGAGCAGTTCTTC
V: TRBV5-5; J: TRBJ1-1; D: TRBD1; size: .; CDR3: CASSWMGQGTEAFF; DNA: TGTGCCAGCAGCTGGATGGGACAGGGGACTGAAGCTTTCTTT
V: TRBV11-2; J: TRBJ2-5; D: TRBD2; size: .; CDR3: CASSALAGPETQYF; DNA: TGTGCCAGCAGCGCACTAGCGGGACCGGAGACCCAGTACTTC
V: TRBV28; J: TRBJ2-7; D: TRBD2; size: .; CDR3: CASSFCGRPSGEQYF; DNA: TGTGCCAGCAGTTTTTGCGGGAGGCCTTCGGGCGAGCAGTACTTC
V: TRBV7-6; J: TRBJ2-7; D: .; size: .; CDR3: CASSRDKTYEQYF; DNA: TGTGCCAGCAGCAGGGACAAGACCTACGAGCAGTACTTC
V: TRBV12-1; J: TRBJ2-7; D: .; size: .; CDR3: CASSPDRGSIYEQYF; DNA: TGTGCCAGCAGCCCGGACAGGGGCTCAATTTACGAGCAGTACTTC
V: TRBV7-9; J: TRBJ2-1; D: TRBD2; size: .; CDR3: CASSPPIGTSGRASDEQFF; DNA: TGTGCCAGCAGCCCCCCAATCGGGACTAGCGGGAGGGCGTCGGATGAGCAGTTCTTC
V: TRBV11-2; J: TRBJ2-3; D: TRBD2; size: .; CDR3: CASSLARSLGGREDDTQYF; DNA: TGTGCCAGCAGCTTAGCAAGAAGCCTCGGCGGGAGGGAAGACGATACGCAGTATTTT
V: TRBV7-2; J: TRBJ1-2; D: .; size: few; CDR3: CASSATDGSYGYTF; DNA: TGTGCCAGCAGCGCGACGGACGGCTCCTATGGCTACACCTTC
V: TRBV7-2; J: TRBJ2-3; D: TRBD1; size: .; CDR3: CASRKIGRGRRDTQYF; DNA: TGTGCCAGCAGGAAAATCGGCAGGGGGCGGAGAGATACGCAGTATTTT
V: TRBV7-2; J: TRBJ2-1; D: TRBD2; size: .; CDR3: CASSLGLAGPHNEQFF; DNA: TGTGCCAGCAGCCTCGGACTAGCGGGACCCCACAATGAGCAGTTCTTC
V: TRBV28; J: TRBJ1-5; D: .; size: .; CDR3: CASSLGSGYSNQPQHF; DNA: TGTGCCAGCAGTTTGGGGAGCGGCTATAGCAATCAGCCCCAGCATTTT
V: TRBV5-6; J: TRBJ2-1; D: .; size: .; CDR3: CASSLVSIPGSNEQFF; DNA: TGTGCCAGCAGCTTGGTCTCGATACCTGGGAGCAATGAGCAGTTCTTC
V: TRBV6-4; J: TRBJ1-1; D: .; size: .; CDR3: CASSDWGANTEAFF; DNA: TGTGCCAGCAGTGACTGGGGGGCTAACACTGAAGCTTTCTTT
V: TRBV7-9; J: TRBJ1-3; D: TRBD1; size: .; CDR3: CASRFSPGQGTDTIYF; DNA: TGTGCCAGCAGGTTCTCCCCGGGACAGGGTACGGACACCATATATTTT
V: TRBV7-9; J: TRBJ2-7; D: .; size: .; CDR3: CASSSRPPDSTIYEQYF; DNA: TGTGCCAGCAGTTCTCGACCCCCGGACAGCACGATCTACGAGCAGTACTTC
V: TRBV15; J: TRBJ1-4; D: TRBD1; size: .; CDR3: CATSRDQRTGEKLFF; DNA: TGTGCCACCAGCAGGGACCAGCGGACAGGGGAAAAACTGTTTTTT
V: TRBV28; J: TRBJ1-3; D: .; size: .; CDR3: CASSSRENRINTIYF; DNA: TGTGCCAGCAGTTCACGAGAGAATAGGATTAACACCATATATTTT
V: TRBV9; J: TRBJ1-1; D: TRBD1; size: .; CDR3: CASSSEGQGAVNTEAFF; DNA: TGTGCCAGCAGCTCCGAAGGACAGGGGGCGGTGAACACTGAAGCTTTCTTT
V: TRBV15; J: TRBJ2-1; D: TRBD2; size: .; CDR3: CATSSQSGRAGNEQFF; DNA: TGTGCCACCAGCTCCCAGAGCGGGAGGGCGGGCAATGAGCAGTTCTTC
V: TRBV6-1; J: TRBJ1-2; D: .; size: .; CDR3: CASSEGGTDYGYTF; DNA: TGTGCCAGCAGTGAAGGAGGGACGGATTATGGCTACACCTTC
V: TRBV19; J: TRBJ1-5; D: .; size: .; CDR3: CASSIIGDKNQPQHF; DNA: TGTGCCAGTAGTATAATTGGGGACAAGAATCAGCCCCAGCATTTT
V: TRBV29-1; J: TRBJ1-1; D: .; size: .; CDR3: CSAVLQGNTEAFF; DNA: TGCAGCGCTGTGCTTCAGGGGAACACTGAAGCTTTCTTT
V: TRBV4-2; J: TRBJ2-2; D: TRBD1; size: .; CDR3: CASSQGQFPPPTGELFF; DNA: TGTGCCAGCAGCCAGGGACAGTTCCCACCTCCTACCGGGGAGCTGTTTTTT
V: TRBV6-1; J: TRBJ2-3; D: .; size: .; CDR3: CASSEALPGTQYF; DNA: TGTGCCAGCAGTGAAGCGCTTCCGGGTACGCAGTATTTT
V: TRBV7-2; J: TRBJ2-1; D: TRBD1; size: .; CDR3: CASTSIPDRGHAEQFF; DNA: TGTGCCAGCACCTCAATCCCGGACAGGGGGCATGCTGAGCAGTTCTTC
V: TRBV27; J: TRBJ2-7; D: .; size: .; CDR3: CASSSPSREPPGEQYF; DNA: TGTGCCAGCAGTTCCCCTTCAAGGGAGCCACCTGGCGAGCAGTACTTC
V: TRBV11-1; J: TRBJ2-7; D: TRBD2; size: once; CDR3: CASSPNGSSGRDAGEQYF; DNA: TGTGCCAGCAGTCCGAATGGTTCTAGCGGGAGGGACGCCGGCGAGCAGTACTTC
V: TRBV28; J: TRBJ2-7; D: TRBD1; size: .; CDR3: CASSISRSSRTGAYEQYF; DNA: TGTGCCAGCAGTATTTCAAGATCGTCACGGACAGGGGCCTACGAGCAGTACTTC
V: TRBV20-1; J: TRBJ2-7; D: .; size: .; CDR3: CSARDTYEQYF; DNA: TGCAGTGCTAGAGATACTTACGAGCAGTACTTC
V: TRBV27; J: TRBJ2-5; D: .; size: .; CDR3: CASRSRAGETQYF; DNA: TGTGCCAGCAGATCCAGGGCTGGAGAGACCCAGTACTTC
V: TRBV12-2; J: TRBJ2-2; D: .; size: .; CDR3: CASRSKLRTSVNTGELFF; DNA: TGTGCAAGTCGCTCCAAACTGCGGACTAGCGTTAACACCGGGGAGCTGTTTTTT
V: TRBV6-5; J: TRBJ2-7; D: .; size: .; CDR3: CASRGVPGLNYEQYF; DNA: TGTGCCAGCAGGGGAGTCCCAGGCCTTAACTACGAGCAGTACTTC
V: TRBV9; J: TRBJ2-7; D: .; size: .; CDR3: CASSGGVTYEQYF; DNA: TGTGCCAGCAGCGGGGGCGTCACCTACGAGCAGTACTTC
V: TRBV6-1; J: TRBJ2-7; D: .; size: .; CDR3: CATSTGKIVWEQYF; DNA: TGTGCCACTAGCACAGGGAAGATTGTCTGGGAGCAGTACTTC
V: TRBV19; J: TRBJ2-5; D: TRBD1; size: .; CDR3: CASSIGQGHQETQYF; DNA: TGTGCCAGTAGTATAGGACAGGGCCATCAAGAGACCCAGTACTTC
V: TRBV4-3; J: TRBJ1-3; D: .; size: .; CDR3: CASSHREEDVSGNTIYF; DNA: TGCGCCAGCAGCCATAGGGAAGAGGACGTCTCTGGAAACACCATATATTTT
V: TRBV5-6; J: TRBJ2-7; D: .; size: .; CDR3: CASSALDYTYEQYF; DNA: TGTGCCAGCAGCGCATTGGACTACACCTACGAGCAGTACTTC
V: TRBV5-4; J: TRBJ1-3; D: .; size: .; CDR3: CASSYRDGGNTIYF; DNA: TGTGCCAGCAGCTACAGGGACGGAGGAAACACCATATATTTT
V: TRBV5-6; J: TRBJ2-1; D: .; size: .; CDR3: CASSLDPAGQTYNEQFF; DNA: TGTGCCAGCAGCTTGGATCCAGCGGGACAAACCTACAATGAGCAGTTCTTC
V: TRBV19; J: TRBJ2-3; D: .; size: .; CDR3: CASSIFEQGGDTQYF; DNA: TGTGCCAGTAGTATATTCGAGCAGGGAGGAGATACGCAGTATTTT
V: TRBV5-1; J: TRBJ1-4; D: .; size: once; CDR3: CASSLAGRVSTNEKLFF; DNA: TGCGCCAGCAGCTTGGCGGGCAGGGTGTCAACTAATGAAAAACTGTTTTTT